This T cell receptor (beta chain) was identified in a study of cytomegalovirus exposure and HLA in healthy donors. Study findings and constraints: Owing to their indistinguishability, certain V segments, notably TRBV6-2 and TRBV6-3, were excluded. A further, later analysis showed that HLA-associated TCR beta chains (compared with equally common others) were more clonally expanded.

The primer mix had 60 Vbeta and 13 Jbeta primers. Only in-frame clones appear in the TCRdb table, and some are missing; sequencing was by immunoSEQ multiplex PCR. This sample carries approximately 100,000 clones, around 80% of them seen once, and the ten largest clones take more than 4.5%. The CDR3 covers 12 residues. Trimming shortened V by 0 bases and J by 6 bases, and 6 bases separated the two germline ends. Germline V gives CDR1 SGHRS, CDR2 YFSETQ. Details on this clone: Its target is unknown.

The clonotype was recovered from a female donor in good health and CMV-seropositive. Sample: PBMCs. The V and J genes are TRBV5-1 and TRBJ1-2; D is unclear. CDR3 protein: CASSLATDGYTF. The CDR3 DNA reads as TGCGCCAGCAGCTTGGCCACGGATGGCTACACCTTC.